This is a list of T cell receptor beta chains from one sample in a study of T cells after yellow fever vaccination. TCRdb independently ran MiXCR on the 5' RACE reads; one entry per CDR3 protein. The sample has around 500,000 distinct CDR3 sequences, 21% seen once. The specimen comprised PBMCs, sampled approximately 22 days after the first yellow fever vaccination. The receptors derive from a man aged 18 to 30 who received the YFV17D yellow fever vaccine. CDR3s include the opening cysteine and the closing phenylalanine or tryptophan. A D gene is named only where the DNA matches it firmly.

J | D | V | CDR3
TRBJ1-1 | NA | TRBV5-1 | CASSLLSGSEAFF
TRBJ1-2 | TRBD1 | TRBV7-3 | CASSLSGTGARGYTF
TRBJ2-5 | TRBD2 | TRBV6-1 | CASSERGGEETQYF
TRBJ2-2 | NA | TRBV7-9 | CASAGLANTGELFF
TRBJ2-3 | TRBD1 | TRBV29-1 | CSVETGQGTNTDTQYF
TRBJ2-3 | NA | TRBV12-3/TRBV12-4 | CASSLAVLGDTQYF
TRBJ1-2 | NA | TRBV7-2 | CASSLYLGGTYGYTF
TRBJ2-3 | NA | TRBV5-6 | CASSWKSGMASTDTQYF
TRBJ2-3 | TRBD2 | TRBV7-2 | CASTGLAVTDTQYF
TRBJ2-2 | NA | TRBV7-7 | CASSFSRTANTGELFF
TRBJ2-3 | NA | TRBV19 | CASNPRWGLGDTQYF
TRBJ2-3 | NA | TRBV29-1 | CSVARGNTQYF
TRBJ1-5 | TRBD1 | TRBV4-1 | CASSTVGQGRNQPQHF
TRBJ1-3 | NA | TRBV4-2 | CASSPPLSWGLSGNTIYF
TRBJ2-2 | NA | TRBV14 | CASSPLLGFDTGELFF
TRBJ1-1 | NA | TRBV7-2 | CASSTRWGGTEAFF